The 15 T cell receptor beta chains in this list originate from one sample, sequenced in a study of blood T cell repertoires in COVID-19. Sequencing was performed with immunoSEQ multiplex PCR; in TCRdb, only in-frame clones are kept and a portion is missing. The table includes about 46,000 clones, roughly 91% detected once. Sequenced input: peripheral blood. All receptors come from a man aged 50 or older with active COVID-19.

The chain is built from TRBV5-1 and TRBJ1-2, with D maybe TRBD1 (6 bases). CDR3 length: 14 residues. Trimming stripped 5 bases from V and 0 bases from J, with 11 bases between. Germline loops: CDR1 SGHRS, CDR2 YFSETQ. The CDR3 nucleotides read TGCGCCAGCAGTGGGGGCCCTTCTAACTATGGCTACACCTTC. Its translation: CASSGGPSNYGYTF.

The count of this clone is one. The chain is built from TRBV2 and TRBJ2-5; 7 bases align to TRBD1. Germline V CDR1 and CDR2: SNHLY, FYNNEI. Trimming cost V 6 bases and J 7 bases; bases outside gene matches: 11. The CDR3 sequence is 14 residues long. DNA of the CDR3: TGTGCCAGCAGAGGGGACAGCTCGAGAAGGACCCAGTACTTC. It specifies CASRGDSSRRTQYF.

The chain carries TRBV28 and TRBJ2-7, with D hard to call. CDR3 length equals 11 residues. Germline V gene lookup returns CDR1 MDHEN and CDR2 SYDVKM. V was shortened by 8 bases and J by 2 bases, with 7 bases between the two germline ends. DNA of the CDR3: TGTGCCAGCGGCGGTGCCTACGAGCAGTACTTC. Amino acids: CASGGAYEQYF.

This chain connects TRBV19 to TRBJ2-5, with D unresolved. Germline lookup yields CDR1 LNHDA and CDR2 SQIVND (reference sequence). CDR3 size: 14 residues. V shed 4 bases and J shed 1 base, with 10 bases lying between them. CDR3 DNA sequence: TGTGCCAGTAGTAACAGACACCTCCAAGAGACCCAGTACTTC. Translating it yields CASSNRHLQETQYF.

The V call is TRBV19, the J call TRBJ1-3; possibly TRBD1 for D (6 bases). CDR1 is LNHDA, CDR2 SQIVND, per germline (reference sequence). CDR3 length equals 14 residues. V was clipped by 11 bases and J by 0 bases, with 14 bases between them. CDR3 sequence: CAGYTGPSGNTIYF. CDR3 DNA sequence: TGTGCCGGATATACAGGGCCCTCTGGAAACACCATATATTTT.

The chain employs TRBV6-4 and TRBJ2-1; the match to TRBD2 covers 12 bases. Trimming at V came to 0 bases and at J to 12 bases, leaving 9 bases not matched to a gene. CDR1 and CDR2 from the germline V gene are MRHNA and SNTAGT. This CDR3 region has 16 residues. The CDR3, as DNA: TGTGCCAGCAGTGACTCAGGACTAGCGGGGCCCCGGCGGCAGTTCTTC. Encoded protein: CASSDSGLAGPRRQFF.

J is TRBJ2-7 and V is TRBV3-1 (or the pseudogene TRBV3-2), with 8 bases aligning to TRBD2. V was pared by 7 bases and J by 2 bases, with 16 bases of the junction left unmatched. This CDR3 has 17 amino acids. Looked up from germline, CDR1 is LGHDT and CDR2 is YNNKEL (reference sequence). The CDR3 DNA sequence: TGTGCCAGCACCCCGGTAAGCGGGAGCCAACCTACCTACGAGCAGTACTTC. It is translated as CASTPVSGSQPTYEQYF.

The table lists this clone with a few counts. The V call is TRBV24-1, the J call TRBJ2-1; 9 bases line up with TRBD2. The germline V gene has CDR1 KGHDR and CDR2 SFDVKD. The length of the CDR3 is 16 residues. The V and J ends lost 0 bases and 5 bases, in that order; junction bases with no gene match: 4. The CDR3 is CATSDLPPSGDNEQFF. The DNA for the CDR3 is TGTGCCACCAGTGATTTGCCACCTAGCGGGGACAATGAGCAGTTCTTC.

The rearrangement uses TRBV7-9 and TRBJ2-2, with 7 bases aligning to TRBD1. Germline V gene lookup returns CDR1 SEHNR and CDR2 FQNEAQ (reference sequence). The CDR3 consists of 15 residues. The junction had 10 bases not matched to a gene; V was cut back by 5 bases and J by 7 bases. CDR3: CASSIRGQSDGELFF. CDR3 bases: TGTGCCAGCAGCATTAGGGGACAGTCGGACGGGGAGCTGTTTTTT.

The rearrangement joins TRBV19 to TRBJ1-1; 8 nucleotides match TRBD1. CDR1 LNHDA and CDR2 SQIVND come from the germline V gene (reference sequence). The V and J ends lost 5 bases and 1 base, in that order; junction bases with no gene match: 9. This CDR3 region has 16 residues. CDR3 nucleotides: TGTGCCAGTAGTTCCTCAGGGGGCGCCGGGAACACTGAAGCTTTCTTT. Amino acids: CASSSSGGAGNTEAFF.

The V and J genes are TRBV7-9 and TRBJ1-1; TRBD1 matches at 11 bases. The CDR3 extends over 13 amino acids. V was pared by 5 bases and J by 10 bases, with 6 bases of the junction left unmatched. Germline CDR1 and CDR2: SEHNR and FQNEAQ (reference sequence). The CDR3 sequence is CASSRDRGDSAFF. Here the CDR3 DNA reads TGTGCCAGCAGCCGGGACAGGGGGGATTCAGCTTTCTTT.

The CDR3 loop reads CASSLDGQGLGETQYF. DNA for the CDR3: TGTGCCAGCAGCTTAGACGGACAGGGGTTGGGAGAGACCCAGTACTTC. This chain connects TRBV7-7 to TRBJ2-5, with 9 nucleotides matching TRBD1. Germline-derived CDR1 and CDR2 are SSHAT and FNYEAQ (reference sequence). The CDR3 loop spans 16 amino acids. The J segment lost 4 bases and the V segment lost 1 base, leaving 7 bases of the junction unmatched.

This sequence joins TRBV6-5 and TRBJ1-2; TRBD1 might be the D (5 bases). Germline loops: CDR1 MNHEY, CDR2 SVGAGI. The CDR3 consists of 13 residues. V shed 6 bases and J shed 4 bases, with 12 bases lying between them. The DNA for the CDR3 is TGTGCCAGCAGCAGGGAGGCAAGCTATGGCTACACCTTC. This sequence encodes CASSREASYGYTF.

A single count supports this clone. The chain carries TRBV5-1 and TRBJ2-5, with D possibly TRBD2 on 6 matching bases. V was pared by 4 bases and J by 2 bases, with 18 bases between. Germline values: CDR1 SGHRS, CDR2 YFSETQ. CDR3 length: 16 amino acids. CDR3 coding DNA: TGCGCCAGCAGCGCCGGAGGGCTAGCGAATCAAGAGACCCAGTACTTC. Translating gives CASSAGGLANQETQYF. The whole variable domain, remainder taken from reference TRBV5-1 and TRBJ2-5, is KAGVTQTPRYLIKTRGQQVTLSCSPISGHRSVSWYQQTPGQGLQFLFEYFSETQRNKGNFPGRFSGRQFSNSRSEMNVSTLELGDSALYLCASSAGGLANQETQYFGPGTRLLVL.

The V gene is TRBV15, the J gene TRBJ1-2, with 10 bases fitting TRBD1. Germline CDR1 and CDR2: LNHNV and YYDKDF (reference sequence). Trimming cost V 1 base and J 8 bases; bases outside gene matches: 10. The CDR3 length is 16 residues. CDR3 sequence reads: CATSRGVGTGAGGYTF. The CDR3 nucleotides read TGTGCCACCAGCAGAGGGGTCGGGACAGGGGCGGGAGGCTACACCTTC.